A single sample is the source of the 26 T cell receptor beta chains below, sequenced in a study of T cell repertoires in cytomegalovirus infection. One entry per CDR3 protein results from TCRdb running MiXCR on the reads. The profile shows approximately 260,000 distinct CDR3 sequences, 15% to 20% of them singletons. Input material: CD8+ T cells from PBMCs. Receptors originate from a human donor in good health (CMV status not recorded). Some clones in this sample may be carry-over from other donors' samples.

This clonotype was counted between two and nine times. This sequence joins TRBV19 and TRBJ1-1, with 7 bases identical to TRBD1. This CDR3 has 13 amino acids. Per the germline V gene, CDR1 is LNHDA and CDR2 is SQIVND (reference sequence). V lost 5 bases to trimming and J lost 6 bases; unmatched junction nucleotides: 6. CDR3 coding DNA: TGTGCCAGTAGTCCCAGGGGGTGGTCTGAAGCTTTCTTT. It codes for CASSPRGWSEAFF. Full variable domain (rest looked up from reference TRBV19 and TRBJ1-1): DGGITQSPKYLFRKEGQNVTLSCEQNLNHDAMYWYRQDPGQGLRLIYYSQIVNDFQKGDIAEGYSVSREKKESFPLTVTSAQKNPTAFYLCASSPRGWSEAFFGQGTRLTVV.

This clonotype has ten or more counts. J is TRBJ2-5 and V is TRBV6-5; D perhaps matches TRBD1 (6 bases). The CDR3 runs to 17 residues. Germline V gene data show CDR1 as MNHEY and CDR2 as SVGAGI. The V end lost 2 bases, the J end lost 5 bases, and 21 bases lay between the germline ends. DNA of the CDR3: TGTGCCAGCAGTTACGATTCAGGGGCGACTTGGGGTGAGACCCAGTACTTC. It codes for CASSYDSGATWGETQYF.

This clonotype appeared once. The rearrangement links TRBV29-1 to TRBJ2-3; 11 bases fit TRBD1. V shed 7 bases and J 2 bases; nucleotides not matched to a gene: 5. The CDR3 spans 14 residues. Germline V gives CDR1 SQVTM, CDR2 ANQGSEA. The CDR3 sequence is CSGGQGESTDTQYF. The DNA for the CDR3 is TGCAGCGGGGGACAGGGGGAATCCACAGATACGCAGTATTTT.

J is TRBJ1-2 and V is TRBV5-1; D is unresolved. Germline lookup yields CDR1 SGHRS and CDR2 YFSETQ. This CDR3 contains 16 residues. The V end was cut by 4 bases, the J end by 0 bases, with 16 bases between. The CDR3 bases are TGCGCCAGCAGCCCAAGGGTCGTCATCTCTAACTATGGCTACACCTTC. This codes for CASSPRVVISNYGYTF.

Details on this clonotype: A much larger clonotype is one base distant, so this may be a read error. CDR3 coding DNA: TGTCCCAGCAGTGACGGCCAGTTTAACTATGGCTACACCTTC. It translates to CPSSDGQFNYGYTF. This sequence joins TRBV2 and TRBJ1-2; D is unclear. Germline-derived CDR1 and CDR2 are SNHLY and FYNNEI. The CDR3 sequence is 14 residues long. The full variable domain, rest sourced from reference TRBV2 and TRBJ1-2, is EPEVTQTPSHQVTQMGQEVILRCVPISNHLYFYWYRQILGQKVEFLVSFYNNEISEKSEIFDDQFSVERPDGSNFTLKIRSTKLEDSAMYFCPSSDGQFNYGYTFGSGTRLTVV.

This clonotype was detected only a few times. The rearrangement joins TRBV4-1 to TRBJ2-1, with D perhaps assigned TRBD1 or TRBD2 (5 bases each). The germline V gene encodes CDR1 MGHRA and CDR2 YSYEKL. There are 15 residues in the CDR3. Trimming removed 0 bases at V and 2 bases at J, with 8 bases between. This CDR3 is CASSQDPGPYNEQFF. CDR3 DNA sequence: TGCGCCAGCAGCCAAGATCCGGGACCCTACAATGAGCAGTTCTTC.

There are a few counts of this clonotype. This chain links TRBV10-3 with TRBJ2-1; TRBD2 agrees at 7 bases. This CDR3 is 15 amino acids long. CDR1 and CDR2 from the germline V gene are ENHRY and SYGVKD. Trimming at V came to 3 bases and at J to 4 bases, leaving 6 bases not matched to a gene. CDR3: CAISEGLDKYNEQFF. The CDR3 nucleotides are TGTGCCATCAGTGAAGGACTAGACAAATACAATGAGCAGTTCTTC.

V usage is TRBV5-1 and J usage is TRBJ2-1; unclear D gene. Germline CDR1 reads SGHRS; CDR2 reads YFSETQ. The CDR3 length is 15 residues. V gave up 4 bases and J gave up 0 bases, with 11 bases separating them. The CDR3 DNA sequence: TGCGCCAGCAGCCTCAGCGTTAGCTCCTACAATGAGCAGTTCTTC. The encoded protein is CASSLSVSSYNEQFF.

This clonotype was picked up many times. The chain has TRBV12-3 or TRBV12-4 and TRBJ2-7, with TRBD1 matching over 9 bases. The CDR3 has 15 residues. Trimming removed 4 bases from V and 4 bases from J; junction bases left unmatched: 8. The CDR3 region is CASSSTGQGLYEQYF. The CDR3 DNA is TGTGCCAGCAGTTCGACGGGACAGGGCCTTTACGAGCAGTACTTC.

CDR3 region: CSAPGTSRAYNEQFF. As DNA, the CDR3 is TGCAGTGCCCCCGGGACTAGCAGGGCCTACAATGAGCAGTTCTTC. The chain has TRBV20-1 and TRBJ2-1; 9 bases align to TRBD2. Per germline, CDR1 DFQATT and CDR2 SNEGSKA (reference sequence). J gave up 2 bases and V 6 bases, and 8 bases lay outside the gene matches. This CDR3 contains 15 residues.

Only a few counts were recorded for this clonotype. This rearrangement joins TRBV2 to TRBJ2-1, with 11 bases matching TRBD2. This CDR3 region has 15 residues. V gave up 8 bases and J gave up 3 bases; unmatched junction bases: 6. The germline CDR1 and CDR2 sequences are SNHLY and FYNNEI. The CDR3 region has the DNA TGTGCCAGCCTAAGGGGACTAGCGGACTACAATGAGCAGTTCTTC. Translating gives CASLRGLADYNEQFF.

V is TRBV6-5 and J is TRBJ2-2; the D gene could be TRBD1 or TRBD2 (5 bases each). The V gene's germline CDR1 is MNHEY and CDR2 SVGAGI. This CDR3 comprises 12 residues. V was cut by 3 bases and J by 7 bases, with 6 bases left in between. The CDR3 spells CASSYGGGELFF. In DNA, the CDR3 is TGTGCCAGCAGTTATGGGGGCGGGGAGCTGTTTTTT.

This clonotype was observed a handful of times. The chain joins TRBV19 to TRBJ2-7; 8 bases line up with TRBD1. Looked up from germline, CDR1 is LNHDA and CDR2 is SQIVND (reference sequence). Unmatched junction bases numbered 12, after V lost 3 bases and J lost 2 bases. This CDR3 contains 17 residues. CDR3 sequence (DNA): TGTGCCAGTAGTATTTTCGTCTCGGGGACAGGACCCTACGAGCAGTACTTC. Protein: CASSIFVSGTGPYEQYF.

This clonotype was seen a handful of times. This rearrangement joins TRBV5-1 to TRBJ2-7, with TRBD1 matching over 7 bases. CDR3 length: 16 amino acids. V trimming: 4 bases; J trimming: 0 bases; junction bases outside the gene matches: 10. Germline CDR1 reads SGHRS; CDR2 reads YFSETQ. The CDR3 loop is CASSQEQTGFSYEQYF. The CDR3 DNA sequence: TGCGCCAGCAGCCAGGAACAGACAGGGTTCTCCTACGAGCAGTACTTC.

This clonotype has a single count. The chain carries TRBV20-1 and TRBJ1-5; D gene ambiguous. Germline values: CDR1 DFQATT, CDR2 SNEGSKA (reference sequence). The V end was cut by 5 bases, the J end by 1 base, with 15 bases between. This CDR3 has 15 amino acids. The CDR3 loop reads CSAAQHERSNQPQHF. In DNA, the CDR3 is TGCAGTGCTGCCCAACATGAAAGGAGCAATCAGCCCCAGCATTTT.

This clonotype appeared a few times. The chain uses TRBV4-1 and TRBJ2-7; no firm D call. This CDR3 spans 15 amino acids. The ends were cut back, 0 bases at V and 4 bases at J, with 13 bases in the middle. Germline-derived CDR1 and CDR2 are MGHRA and YSYEKL. The chain's CDR3 is CASSQEVTVGYEQYF. The CDR3 nucleotides are TGCGCCAGCAGCCAAGAGGTAACAGTCGGATACGAGCAGTACTTC.

V is TRBV4-1 and J is TRBJ2-1, with D uncertain. From germline, CDR1 is MGHRA and CDR2 YSYEKL. V lost 3 bases and J lost 5, with 8 bases in between. This CDR3 has 13 residues. CDR3 residues: CASSHESNNEQFF. CDR3 sequence (DNA): TGCGCCAGCAGCCACGAATCCAACAATGAGCAGTTCTTC.

The V and J genes are TRBV7-9 and TRBJ1-4; TRBD1 matches 9 bases. The CDR3 extends over 13 amino acids. Germline CDR1 is SEHNR and CDR2 is FQNEAQ (reference sequence). The junction had 9 bases not matched to a gene; V was cut back by 11 bases and J by 8 bases. CDR3: CACDGTGSEKLFF. The DNA for the CDR3 is TGTGCCTGCGACGGGACAGGGAGCGAAAAACTGTTTTTT. The variable domain in full, with the rest retrieved from reference TRBV7-9 and TRBJ1-4, is DTGVSQNPRHKITKRGQNVTFRCDPISEHNRLYWYRQTLGQGPEFLTYFQNEAQLEKSRLLSDRFSAERPKGSFSTLEIQRTEQGDSAMYLCACDGTGSEKLFFGSGTQLSVL.

In its sample, this clonotype was seen a few times. This chain uses TRBV12-3 or TRBV12-4 with TRBJ1-1; D uncertain. The CDR3 extends over 13 amino acids. Trimming took 10 bases from V and 1 from J, leaving 13 bases between them. The CDR3: CAIPGRRNTEAFF. CDR3 nucleotide sequence: TGTGCCATTCCCGGGAGACGGAACACTGAAGCTTTCTTT.

This clonotype was seen many times. This chain joins TRBV7-9 and TRBJ1-2, with TRBD1 matching over 8 bases. Trimming cost V 4 bases and J 3 bases; bases outside gene matches: 4. Germline loops: CDR1 SEHNR, CDR2 FQNEAQ (reference sequence). The CDR3 runs 14 residues. The CDR3 loop reads CASSSGGQDYGYTF. CDR3 DNA sequence: TGTGCCAGCAGCTCCGGGGGACAGGACTATGGCTACACCTTC. Supplemented by reference TRBV7-9 and TRBJ1-2, the full variable domain reads DTGVSQNPRHKITKRGQNVTFRCDPISEHNRLYWYRQTLGQGPEFLTYFQNEAQLEKSRLLSDRFSAERPKGSFSTLEIQRTEQGDSAMYLCASSSGGQDYGYTFGSGTRLTVV.

This clonotype was seen many times. The rearrangement links TRBV7-9 to TRBJ1-1, with D unresolved. CDR1 is SEHNR and CDR2 is FQNEAQ in the germline V gene (reference sequence). The CDR3 is made up of 15 amino acids. Between the trimmed V and J ends, which lost 1 base and 4 bases, there was a span of 13 bases. For the CDR3, the DNA is TGTGCCAGCAGCTTAGTTCAGACCCCCTTCACTGAAGCTTTCTTT. This translates into CASSLVQTPFTEAFF.

This chain joins TRBV6-2 or TRBV6-3 and TRBJ1-1; no reliable D call. Between the trimmed V and J ends, which lost 6 bases and 0 bases, there was a span of 8 bases. CDR1 is MNHEY, CDR2 SVGEGT, per germline. The CDR3 length is 13 residues. CDR3 in amino acids: CASRRSVNTEAFF. CDR3 nucleotides: TGTGCCAGCAGGAGGTCTGTGAACACTGAAGCTTTCTTT.

The chain has TRBV6-1 and TRBJ1-4; perhaps TRBD1 as D (5 bases). V lost 6 bases to trimming and J lost 5 bases, with 25 bases between them. The CDR3 spans 18 residues. Germline values: CDR1 MNHNS, CDR2 SASEGT. Here the CDR3 reads CASRSPTQGPGKNEKLFF. In DNA, the CDR3 is TGTGCCAGCAGGTCACCAACTCAGGGCCCAGGGAAAAATGAAAAACTGTTTTTT.

The V and J genes are TRBV19 and TRBJ2-1, with 7 nucleotides matching TRBD1. Germline assignment: CDR1 LNHDA and CDR2 SQIVND (reference sequence). With 1 base clipped from V and 9 bases from J, the junction kept 9 bases outside the gene matches. The CDR3 runs to 15 residues. The CDR3 sequence is CASSIATGFVSEQFF. In DNA form, the CDR3 reads TGTGCCAGTAGTATAGCGACAGGGTTCGTAAGTGAGCAGTTCTTC.

This clonotype was observed at least ten times. This chain's CDR3 is CASSFSGGAGDTQYF. The CDR3 DNA follows: TGTGCCAGCAGCTTTTCTGGGGGGGCAGGGGATACGCAGTATTTT. This chain uses TRBV5-4 with TRBJ2-3; tentative D call: TRBD2 (7 bases). CDR3 length: 15 residues. V gave up 2 bases and J gave up 6 bases, with 16 bases separating them. Germline V gene lookup returns CDR1 SGHNT and CDR2 YYREEE (reference sequence).

In its sample, this clonotype was seen many times. The chain uses TRBV7-9 and TRBJ1-2; D is unclear. The CDR3 has 15 amino acids. Germline V gene sequence: CDR1 SEHNR, CDR2 FQNEAQ (reference sequence). V lost 1 base, J lost 6 bases, and 15 bases lay in between. The CDR3 loop is CASSLGTQFRDGYTF. The CDR3 bases are TGTGCCAGCAGCTTAGGGACCCAGTTTCGGGATGGCTACACCTTC.